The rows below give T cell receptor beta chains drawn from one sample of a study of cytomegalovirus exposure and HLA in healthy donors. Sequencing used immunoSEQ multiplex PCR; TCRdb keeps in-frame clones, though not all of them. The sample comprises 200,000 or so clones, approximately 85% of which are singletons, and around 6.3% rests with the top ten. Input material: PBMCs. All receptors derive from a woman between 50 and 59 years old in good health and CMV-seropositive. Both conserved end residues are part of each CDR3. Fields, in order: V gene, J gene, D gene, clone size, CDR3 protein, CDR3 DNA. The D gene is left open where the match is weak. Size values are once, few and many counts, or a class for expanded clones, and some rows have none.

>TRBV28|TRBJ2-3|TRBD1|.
CASSGGTGGLLTQYF
TGTGCCAGCAGTGGCGGGACAGGGGGCCTTCTTACGCAGTATTTT
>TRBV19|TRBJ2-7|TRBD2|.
CASSISSGTYEQYF
TGTGCCAGTAGTATCTCTAGCGGGACCTACGAGCAGTACTTC
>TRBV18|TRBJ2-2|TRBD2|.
CASSPRSGAGTGELFF
TGTGCCAGCTCACCACGAAGCGGGGCGGGAACCGGGGAGCTGTTTTTT
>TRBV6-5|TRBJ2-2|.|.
CASSREKELFF
TGTGCCAGCAGTAGGGAGAAAGAGCTGTTTTTT
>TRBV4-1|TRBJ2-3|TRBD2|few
CASSHGLAPDTQYF
TGCGCCAGCAGCCACGGACTAGCGCCAGATACGCAGTATTTT
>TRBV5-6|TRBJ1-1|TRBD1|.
CASSWADRGNTEAFF
TGTGCCAGCAGCTGGGCGGACAGGGGGAACACTGAAGCTTTCTTT
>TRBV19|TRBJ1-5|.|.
CASSRNNQPQHF
TGTGCCAGTAGTAGAAACAATCAACCCCAGCATTTT
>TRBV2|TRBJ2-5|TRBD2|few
CASMASGKETQYF
TGTGCCAGCATGGCTAGCGGAAAAGAGACCCAGTACTTC
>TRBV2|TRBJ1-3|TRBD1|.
CASTRTGDSGNTIYF
TGTGCCAGCACCCGGACAGGTGACTCTGGAAACACCATATATTTT
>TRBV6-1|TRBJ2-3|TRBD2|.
CASSARLAGVTDTQYF
TGTGCCAGCAGTGCCCGACTAGCGGGAGTGACAGATACGCAGTATTTT
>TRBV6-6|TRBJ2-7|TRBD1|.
CASSYPPGQLYEQYF
TGTGCCAGCAGTTACCCCCCGGGACAGCTCTACGAGCAGTACTTC
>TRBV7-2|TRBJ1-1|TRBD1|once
CASSFRQGTTFF
TGTGCCAGCAGCTTCCGACAGGGGACGACTTTCTTT
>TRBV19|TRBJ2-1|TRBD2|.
CASSIAGGINEQFF
TGTGCCAGTAGTATAGCGGGGGGGATCAATGAGCAGTTCTTC
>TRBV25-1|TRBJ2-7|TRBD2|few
CASSNGGRGSYEQYF
TGTGCCAGCAGTAACGGCGGGAGAGGGTCCTACGAGCAGTACTTC
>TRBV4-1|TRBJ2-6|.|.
CASSLQTGRNSGANGLTF
TGCGCCAGCAGCCTCCAGACAGGCCGGAACTCTGGGGCCAACGGCCTGACTTTC
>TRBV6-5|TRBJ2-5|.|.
CASSYFRQAPGETQYF
TGTGCCAGCAGTTATTTCAGACAGGCCCCGGGAGAGACCCAGTACTTC
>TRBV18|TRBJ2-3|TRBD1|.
CASSLQTGSTDTQYF
TGTGCCAGCTCACTCCAGACAGGGAGCACAGATACGCAGTATTTT
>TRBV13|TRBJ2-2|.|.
CASSLRGQTHTGELFF
TGTGCCAGCAGCTTAAGGGGCCAGACCCACACCGGGGAGCTGTTTTTT
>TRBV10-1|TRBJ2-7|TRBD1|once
CASSPMRTGQSEQYF
TGCGCCAGCAGCCCGATGCGGACAGGGCAAAGCGAGCAGTACTTC
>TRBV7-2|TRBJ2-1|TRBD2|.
CASSLRPLAGGPGNEQFF
TGTGCCAGCAGCCTTCGACCCCTAGCGGGAGGGCCCGGGAATGAGCAGTTCTTC
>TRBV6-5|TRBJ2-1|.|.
CASSLGRDEQFF
TGTGCCAGCAGCCTGGGCCGCGATGAGCAGTTCTTC
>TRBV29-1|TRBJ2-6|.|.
CSVESSGANGLTF
TGCAGCGTTGAAAGCTCTGGGGCCAACGGCCTGACTTTC
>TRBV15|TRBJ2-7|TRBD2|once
CATSVRGGRDLEQYF
TGTGCCACCAGCGTCAGGGGCGGGAGGGACTTGGAGCAGTACTTC
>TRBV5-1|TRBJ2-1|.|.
CASSRSLEPTYNEQFF
TGCGCCAGCAGCCGGAGCCTTGAGCCCACCTACAATGAGCAGTTCTTC
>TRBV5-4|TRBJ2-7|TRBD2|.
CASSPEASGIGEQYF
TGTGCCAGCAGCCCCGAGGCTAGCGGGATCGGCGAGCAGTACTTC
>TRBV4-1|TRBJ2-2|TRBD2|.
CASSLELAANTGELFF
TGCGCCAGCAGCCTCGAACTAGCGGCGAACACCGGGGAGCTGTTTTTT
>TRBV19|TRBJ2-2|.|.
CASSIDRGSGELFF
TGTGCCAGTAGTATAGATCGGGGGTCCGGGGAGCTGTTTTTT
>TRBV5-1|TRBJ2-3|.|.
CASSLSGDTQYF
TGCGCCAGCAGCTTGAGCGGGGATACGCAGTATTTT
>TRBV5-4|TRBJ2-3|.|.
CATRHQGGTDTQYF
TGTGCCACCCGACATCAGGGGGGTACAGATACGCAGTATTTT
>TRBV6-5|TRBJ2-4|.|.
CAAGSRVGTSQYF
TGTGCCGCGGGGAGCCGAGTGGGAACCAGTCAGTACTTC
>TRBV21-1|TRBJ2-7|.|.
CASSKRGGSSSGRPYEQYF
TGTGCCAGCAGCAAACGCGGGGGATCGTCTAGCGGGAGGCCATACGAGCAGTACTTC
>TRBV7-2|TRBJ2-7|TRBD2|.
CASSLTPLAALYEQYF
TGTGCCAGCAGCTTAACCCCCCTAGCGGCCCTCTACGAGCAGTACTTC
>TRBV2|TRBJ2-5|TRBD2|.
CATRTSGEQETQYF
TGTGCCACGCGGACTAGCGGGGAGCAAGAGACCCAGTACTTC
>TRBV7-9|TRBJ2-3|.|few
CASSLDGASANTDTQYF
TGTGCCAGCAGCTTAGATGGGGCTAGCGCGAACACAGATACGCAGTATTTT
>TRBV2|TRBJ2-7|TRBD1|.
CASSLGQGTYEQYF
TGTGCCAGCAGCCTAGGACAGGGCACCTACGAGCAGTACTTC
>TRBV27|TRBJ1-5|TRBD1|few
CASSSALDRGKGQPQHF
TGTGCCAGCAGTTCCGCTCTTGACAGGGGAAAGGGTCAGCCCCAGCATTTT
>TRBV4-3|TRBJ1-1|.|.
CASSQDGGGMNTEAFF
TGCGCCAGCAGCCAAGATGGAGGAGGGATGAACACTGAAGCTTTCTTT
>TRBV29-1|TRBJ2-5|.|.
CSVVSSEETQYF
TGCAGCGTTGTGAGTTCCGAAGAGACCCAGTACTTC
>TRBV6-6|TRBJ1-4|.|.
CASSIYSATNEKLFF
TGTGCCAGCAGTATATACAGTGCAACTAATGAAAAACTGTTTTTT
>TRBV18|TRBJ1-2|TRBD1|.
CASSPGEIGQGLGYTF
TGTGCCAGCTCACCGGGCGAGATAGGACAGGGTCTTGGCTACACCTTC